A selection of T cell receptor beta chains follows, all from one sample in a study of neurological immune-mediated disorders. TCRdb itself ran the 5' RACE reads through MiXCR, one entry per CDR3 protein. The sample has over 11,000 distinct CDR3 sequences; about 10% are singletons. The sequenced sample was PBMCs. These receptors all stem from a woman in her forties in good health. Both conserved end residues are part of each CDR3. A D gene is named only where the DNA matches it firmly. A clone size is listed for some rows: how often the clone was seen (once, few, many), or a class if it is expanded.

V	size	J	D	CDR3	DNA
TRBV12-3/TRBV12-4	many	TRBJ2-7	-	CASSLRGYEQYF	TGTGCCAGCAGTCTCAGGGGCTACGAGCAGTACTTC
TRBV5-1	many	TRBJ2-7	-	CASKALGGAYEQYF	TGCGCCAGCAAGGCCCTCGGTGGGGCCTACGAGCAGTACTTC
TRBV20-1	many	TRBJ2-7	TRBD2	CSAGDYFSDRSEQYF	TGCAGTGCGGGGGACTACTTCTCGGACCGTTCCGAGCAGTACTTC
TRBV7-8	many	TRBJ1-5	-	CASSPDRLSNQPQHF	TGTGCCAGCAGCCCCGACAGGCTTAGCAATCAGCCCCAGCATTTT
TRBV20-1	many	TRBJ2-1	-	CSASFYEQFF	TGCAGTGCTAGTTTTTATGAGCAGTTCTTC
TRBV9	few	TRBJ2-5	-	CASSVEECRWETQYF	TGTGCCAGCAGTGTAGAAGAGTGCCGCTGGGAGACCCAGTACTTC
TRBV11-2	many	TRBJ2-7	-	CASSLGDSVSYEQYF	TGTGCCAGCAGCTTAGGGGATAGCGTCTCCTACGAGCAGTACTTC
TRBV7-9	many	TRBJ2-1	TRBD2	CASSFGLAGGREQFF	TGTGCCAGCAGCTTCGGACTAGCGGGGGGGCGGGAGCAGTTCTTC
TRBV6-1	many	TRBJ1-5	TRBD1	CASSEAPVGGWEQPQHF	TGTGCCAGCAGTGAAGCCCCGGTAGGGGGCTGGGAGCAGCCCCAGCATTTT
TRBV5-1	many	TRBJ2-1	-	CASSRESSYNEQFF	TGCGCCAGCTCCCGTGAGAGCTCCTACAATGAGCAGTTCTTC
TRBV6-5	many	TRBJ1-2	TRBD1	CASSPMTGTAYGYTF	TGTGCCAGCAGTCCGATGACCGGGACAGCGTATGGCTACACCTTC
TRBV27	many	TRBJ2-7	-	CASSSLATGTYEQYF	TGTGCCAGCAGTTCATTGGCGACAGGAACCTACGAGCAGTACTTC
TRBV14	medium-sized	TRBJ1-5	-	CASSLPTDKGRVLQPQHF	TGTGCCAGCAGCCTCCCGACCGACAAGGGTCGAGTGTTACAGCCCCAGCATTTT
TRBV5-1	many	TRBJ2-7	TRBD1	CASSLAPRQGTNEQYF	TGCGCCAGCAGCTTGGCCCCAAGACAGGGAACCAACGAGCAGTACTTC
TRBV5-1	many	TRBJ2-5	-	CASSLKYQETQYF	TGCGCCAGCAGCTTGAAGTACCAAGAGACCCAGTACTTC
TRBV7-8	many	TRBJ2-6	TRBD2	CASSETSTPLAGGSGANVLTF	TGTGCCAGCAGTGAGACGTCGACCCCACTAGCGGGGGGATCTGGGGCCAACGTCCTGACTTTC
TRBV28	few	TRBJ2-7	-	CASSPGSEGLYEQYF	TGTGCCAGCAGCCCCGGGTCCGAGGGTCTTTACGAGCAGTACTTC
TRBV5-1	medium-sized	TRBJ2-7	TRBD2	CASSFGPSGREQYF	TGCGCCAGCAGCTTCGGACCTAGCGGGAGAGAGCAGTACTTC
TRBV28	medium-sized	TRBJ1-6	-	CASTYVFYNSPLHF	TGTGCCAGCACATACGTTTTTTATAATTCACCCCTCCACTTT
TRBV2	medium-sized	TRBJ1-1	-	CASSVVGAGSAAAFF	TGTGCCAGCAGTGTTGTGGGGGCAGGGTCCGCGGCCGCTTTCTTT
TRBV19	many	TRBJ1-6	-	CASSSRINSPLHF	TGTGCCAGTAGTTCCAGGATCAATTCACCCCTCCACTTT
TRBV2	-	TRBJ2-7	TRBD1	CASSGRDSYEQYF	TGTGCCAGCAGTGGCCGGGACAGCTACGAGCAGTACTTC
TRBV7-9	many	TRBJ2-7	-	CASSPSWGRSSYEQYF	TGTGCCAGCAGCCCCTCGTGGGGGCGAAGCTCCTACGAGCAGTACTTC
TRBV5-1	many	TRBJ2-3	-	CASSLDRARTDTQYF	TGCGCCAGCAGCTTGGACAGGGCTCGCACAGATACGCAGTATTTT
TRBV20-1	many	TRBJ2-1	-	CSARGTYNEQFF	TGCAGTGCTAGAGGGACTTACAATGAGCAGTTCTTC
TRBV20-1	many	TRBJ2-6	-	CSARSKGAGANVLTF	TGCAGTGCTAGGTCGAAGGGGGCTGGGGCCAACGTCCTGACTTTC
TRBV15	many	TRBJ2-3	TRBD2	CATSSGLAATTDTQYF	TGTGCCACCAGCAGCGGACTAGCGGCGACCACAGATACGCAGTATTTT
TRBV20-1	many	TRBJ2-5	-	CSARQETQYF	TGCAGTGCTAGACAAGAGACCCAGTACTTC
TRBV20-1	many	TRBJ2-4	-	CSARDMAENIQYF	TGCAGTGCTAGAGACATGGCAGAAAACATTCAGTACTTC
TRBV7-8	few	TRBJ2-6	-	CASSPPVGGANVLTF	TGTGCCAGCAGCCCTCCTGTAGGAGGGGCCAACGTCCTGACTTTC
TRBV28	-	TRBJ2-7	TRBD1	CASSIGQGPSFGQYF	TGTGCCAGCAGCATTGGACAGGGGCCCTCTTTCGGGCAGTACTTC
TRBV5-1	few	TRBJ1-4	TRBD1	CASSPSGTGGREKLFF	TGCGCCAGCAGCCCGTCTGGTACAGGGGGTAGAGAAAAACTGTTTTTT
TRBV6-5	many	TRBJ2-5	-	CASITPGTGTQYF	TGTGCCAGCATCACACCGGGGACCGGGACCCAGTACTTC
TRBV10-3	-	TRBJ1-5	-	CAISPGKTSNQPHF	TGTGCCATCAGTCCAGGGAAAACAAGCAATCAGCCCCATTTT
TRBV5-1	many	TRBJ2-1	-	CASSYSNEQFF	TGCGCCAGCAGCTACTCAAATGAGCAGTTCTTC
TRBV19	-	TRBJ2-1	-	CASSIDPRGTLNEQFF	TGTGCCAGTAGTATAGATCCCAGGGGCACCTTGAATGAGCAGTTCTTC
TRBV18	many	TRBJ1-6	-	CASRAGGAHSPLHF	TGTGCCAGCCGCGCGGGCGGGGCCCATTCACCCCTCCACTTT
TRBV6-4	many	TRBJ1-1	-	CASSPSPGSSAEAFF	TGTGCCAGCAGCCCCTCGCCGGGTTCTAGCGCTGAAGCTTTCTTT
TRBV2	many	TRBJ2-3	TRBD2	CASRGRLAGGSSLNPDTQYF	TGTGCCAGCAGGGGGAGACTAGCGGGGGGGAGTTCCTTGAACCCAGATACGCAGTATTTT
TRBV4-1	medium-sized	TRBJ1-2	-	CASSPIPTVRGGYTF	TGCGCCAGCAGCCCTATTCCTACTGTACGGGGAGGCTACACCTTC
TRBV20-1	many	TRBJ2-2	-	CSARVPGARELFF	TGCAGTGCTAGAGTCCCAGGGGCCCGGGAGCTGTTTTTT
TRBV20-1	medium-sized	TRBJ2-3	TRBD1	CSATGGLGIYTQYF	TGCAGTGCTACAGGGGGCCTGGGAATTTATACGCAGTATTTT
TRBV5-1	many	TRBJ2-7	-	CASSDSRPYYEQYF	TGCGCCAGCAGTGATTCCCGCCCCTACTACGAGCAGTACTTC
TRBV7-9	medium-sized	TRBJ1-4	-	CASSLNIEKLFF	TGTGCCAGCAGCCTTAATATTGAAAAACTGTTTTTT
TRBV20-1	medium-sized	TRBJ1-5	-	CSAVPAGPGNQPQHF	TGCAGTGCTGTACCAGCCGGGCCCGGGAATCAGCCCCAGCATTTT
TRBV28	many	TRBJ2-1	-	CASSPGTAGYNEQFF	TGTGCCAGCAGTCCCGGGACAGCGGGCTACAATGAGCAGTTCTTC